These 26 T cell receptor beta chains share one sample of origin, sequenced in a study of T cell changes during pregnancy in multiple sclerosis. Clones were sequenced by immunoSEQ multiplex PCR, and TCRdb holds only the in-frame ones, with some missing. The data hold roughly 120,000 clones, with around 90% observed a single time. The input for sequencing was peripheral blood, taken in the third trimester of pregnancy. These TCRs come from a female donor with multiple sclerosis, enrolled in a pregnancy study.

The chain has TRBV29-1 and TRBJ2-3; 13 nucleotides match TRBD2. This CDR3 comprises 15 residues. Trimming took 3 bases from V and 4 from J; bases not matched to a gene: 4. Germline-derived CDR1 and CDR2 are SQVTM and ANQGSEA. CDR3 in DNA: TGCAGCGTTGAGGCGGGACTAGCGGGACCAGATACGCAGTATTTT. As protein: CSVEAGLAGPDTQYF.

The genes are TRBV29-1 and TRBJ1-4; D not resolved. The V gene lost 7 bases and the J gene lost 2 bases, with 8 bases spanning the gap. The CDR3 extends over 12 amino acids. Per the germline V gene, CDR1 is SQVTM and CDR2 is ANQGSEA. The DNA for the CDR3 is TGCAGCGCGTCCGGGACTAATGAAAAACTGTTTTTT. Translating it yields CSASGTNEKLFF.

This chain connects TRBV28 to TRBJ1-1; TRBD1 aligns across 7 bases. Germline loops: CDR1 MDHEN, CDR2 SYDVKM. This CDR3 comprises 13 residues. Trimming removed 5 bases from V and 1 base from J; junction bases left unmatched: 1. In DNA form, the CDR3 reads TGTGCCAGCAGTCGGGACAGGAACACTGAAGCTTTCTTT. Its protein is CASSRDRNTEAFF. Looking up the rest from reference TRBV28 and TRBJ1-1 gives the full variable domain: DVKVTQSSRYLVKRTGEKVFLECVQDMDHENMFWYRQDPGLGLRLIYFSYDVKMKEKGDIPEGYSVSREKKERFSLILESASTNQTSMYLCASSRDRNTEAFFGQGTRLTVV.

The V gene is TRBV9, the J gene TRBJ2-1, with TRBD2 matching 13 bases. The germline V gene has CDR1 SGDLS and CDR2 YYNGEE. CDR3 size: 18 residues. Unmatched junction bases numbered 10, after V lost 1 base and J lost 6 bases. The CDR3 bases are TGTGCCAGCAGCGTAACGACGGGGACTAGCGGGATAAGCAATGAGCAGTTCTTC. It is translated as CASSVTTGTSGISNEQFF.

The chain recombines TRBV4-1 with TRBJ2-5, with D maybe TRBD1 (7 bases). This CDR3 spans 15 amino acids. CDR1 and CDR2 (germline): MGHRA, YSYEKL. Trimming cost V 2 bases and J 2 bases, with 12 bases left between them. CDR3 nucleotides: TGCGCCAGCAGCCAAAGGGCAGGGGGGCAAGAGACCCAGTACTTC. Its protein product is CASSQRAGGQETQYF.

The chain links TRBV5-4 to TRBJ1-1, with TRBD1 matching 9 bases. Losses at the gene ends were 4 bases for V and 0 bases for J; bases not matched to a gene: 7. The CDR3 contains 16 residues. Germline V gives CDR1 SGHNT, CDR2 YYREEE (reference sequence). The CDR3 loop is CASSGGTGSLNTEAFF. In nucleotides, the CDR3 is TGTGCCAGCAGCGGAGGGACAGGGAGTTTGAACACTGAAGCTTTCTTT.

V gene TRBV7-8 combines with J gene TRBJ1-2; the D gene is possibly TRBD1 (6 bases). From germline, CDR1 is SGHVS and CDR2 FQNEAQ. Trimming stripped 5 bases from V and 2 bases from J, with 9 bases between. CDR3 length equals 13 residues. CDR3 bases: TGTGCCAGCAGCCCGGACAGAAACTATGGCTACACCTTC. This gives the protein CASSPDRNYGYTF.

The V gene is TRBV30, the J gene TRBJ1-4; 11 nucleotides match TRBD1. The CDR3 has 15 amino acids. Germline V gene data show CDR1 as GTSNPN and CDR2 as SVGIG (reference sequence). V lost 2 bases to trimming and J lost 8 bases; unmatched junction nucleotides: 7. The CDR3 spells CAWSPGTGGGEKLFF. DNA of the CDR3: TGTGCCTGGAGTCCGGGGACAGGGGGTGGGGAAAAACTGTTTTTT. The full variable domain, with the rest looked up from reference TRBV30 and TRBJ1-4, is SQTIHQWPATLVQPVGSPLSLECTVEGTSNPNLYWYRQAAGRGLQLLFYSVGIGQISSEVPQNLSASRPQDRQFILSSKKLLLSDSGFYLCAWSPGTGGGEKLFFGSGTQLSVL.

The V call is TRBV28, the J call TRBJ2-1; 9 bases align to TRBD2. Trimming took 3 bases from V and 3 from J; bases not matched to a gene: 3. The germline V gene has CDR1 MDHEN and CDR2 SYDVKM. The CDR3 is 15 amino acids. The CDR3 is CASSLGTSLYNEQFF. CDR3 DNA sequence: TGTGCCAGCAGTTTGGGGACTAGCCTCTACAATGAGCAGTTCTTC.

The CDR3 DNA follows: TGTGCCAGCAGTTACTCAGTATATCCCGCGGACAATGAGCAGTTCTTC. As protein: CASSYSVYPADNEQFF. V gene TRBV6-5 combines with J gene TRBJ2-1; D is undetermined. V shed 0 bases and J shed 5 bases, with 14 bases lying between them. Germline-derived CDR1 and CDR2 are MNHEY and SVGAGI. CDR3 length equals 16 residues.

The chain joins TRBV7-9 to TRBJ1-1, with 10 bases fitting TRBD1. V was pared by 2 bases and J by 4 bases, with 10 bases of the junction left unmatched. From germline, CDR1 is SEHNR and CDR2 FQNEAQ (reference sequence). The CDR3 is made up of 17 amino acids. CDR3 sequence (DNA): TGTGCCAGCAGCTTACTAGGGACAGGGGTTGGGTTCACTGAAGCTTTCTTT. Residues: CASSLLGTGVGFTEAFF.

In this sample, this clone turned up once. The chain links TRBV6-6 to TRBJ1-2; D gene unclear. The CDR3 is made up of 13 amino acids. The germline CDR1 and CDR2 sequences are MNHNY and SVGAGI (reference sequence). Trimming left V 6 bases short and J 1 base short, with 9 bases between. The CDR3 DNA sequence: TGTGCCAGCAGGGTCAACAGTAACTATGGCTACACCTTC. Protein product: CASRVNSNYGYTF.

This chain connects TRBV6-5 to TRBJ2-5, with 9 bases fitting TRBD1. This CDR3 spans 13 amino acids. V dropped 8 bases and J dropped 4; count of bases not matched to a gene: 5. Germline loops: CDR1 MNHEY, CDR2 SVGAGI. The CDR3 coding sequence is TGTGCCAGCGGACAGGGGAAGGGAGAGACCCAGTACTTC. Its translation is CASGQGKGETQYF.

The gene calls are TRBV28 and TRBJ1-1; 7 bases agree with TRBD1. J lost 3 bases, V lost 5 bases, and 6 bases had no gene match. There are 14 residues in the CDR3. Germline V lookup: CDR1 MDHEN, CDR2 SYDVKM. The CDR3 DNA sequence: TGTGCCAGCAGTCTCCGACAGGGACACACTGAAGCTTTCTTT. This codes for CASSLRQGHTEAFF.

The chain uses TRBV9 and TRBJ1-2; no definite D call. Germline CDR1 is SGDLS and CDR2 is YYNGEE. The CDR3 extends over 13 amino acids. V shed 3 bases and J shed 2 bases, with 8 bases lying between them. The CDR3 DNA sequence: TGTGCCAGCAGCGCTCAGGTGAACTATGGCTACACCTTC. Translation: CASSAQVNYGYTF.

V and J are TRBV7-2 and TRBJ2-1, with a tentative D call TRBD2 (5 bases). V dropped 5 bases and J dropped 5 bases, with 13 bases sitting between them. In germline, CDR1 is SGHTA, CDR2 FQGNSA. The CDR3 loop spans 14 amino acids. CDR3 amino acids: CASSREYGDNEQFF. The CDR3, as DNA: TGTGCCAGCAGCCGGGAATACGGGGACAATGAGCAGTTCTTC.

The CDR3 DNA is TGTGCCAGCAGCGTCCACAGGGTTGGAAACACCATATATTTT. Its translation: CASSVHRVGNTIYF. The chain carries TRBV9 and TRBJ1-3; a possible D gene is TRBD1 (6 bases). The CDR3 runs 14 residues. The V gene's germline CDR1 is SGDLS and CDR2 YYNGEE. V was clipped by 2 bases and J by 3 bases, with 9 bases between them.

For the CDR3, the DNA is TGTGCCAGCAGCGTAGTCGGGGACACTGAGCAGTTCTTC. This encodes CASSVVGDTEQFF. The chain combines TRBV9 with TRBJ2-1; D possibly corresponds to TRBD1 (6 bases). The CDR3 has 13 residues. CDR1 and CDR2 from the germline V gene are SGDLS and YYNGEE. V shed 0 bases and J shed 9 bases, with 10 bases lying between them.

The V and J genes are TRBV28 and TRBJ2-1; 7 bases line up with TRBD2. The CDR3 spans 13 residues. CDR1 and CDR2 (germline): MDHEN, SYDVKM. V was pared by 5 bases and J by 6 bases, with 4 bases of the junction left unmatched. The chain's CDR3 is CASSGTNSNEQFF. The CDR3 DNA reads as TGTGCCAGCAGTGGGACTAATTCCAATGAGCAGTTCTTC.

The rearrangement links TRBV6-6 to TRBJ2-3; 11 nucleotides line up with TRBD1. V trimming: 6 bases; J trimming: 6 bases; junction bases outside the gene matches: 8. The CDR3 loop spans 15 amino acids. Germline V gives CDR1 MNHNY, CDR2 SVGAGI (reference sequence). CDR3 sequence (DNA): TGTGCCAGCAGAGGAGGACAGGGGGCGCCTGATACGCAGTATTTT. It yields the protein CASRGGQGAPDTQYF.

This clone was seen once. This chain connects TRBV5-1 to TRBJ2-4, with 7 bases that match TRBD1. Germline V gene sequence: CDR1 SGHRS, CDR2 YFSETQ. The CDR3 has 16 residues. J lost 6 bases, V lost 2 bases, and 11 bases had no gene match. Here the CDR3 reads CASSFGAGGSGNIQYF. CDR3 sequence (DNA): TGCGCCAGCAGCTTCGGAGCAGGGGGAAGTGGAAACATTCAGTACTTC. The whole variable domain, filled in from reference TRBV5-1 and TRBJ2-4, reads KAGVTQTPRYLIKTRGQQVTLSCSPISGHRSVSWYQQTPGQGLQFLFEYFSETQRNKGNFPGRFSGRQFSNSRSEMNVSTLELGDSALYLCASSFGAGGSGNIQYFGAGTRLSVL.

J is TRBJ2-1 and V is TRBV19, with TRBD2 matching over 7 bases. The CDR3 has 15 residues. V was pared by 6 bases and J by 0 bases, with 5 bases of the junction left unmatched. Looked up from germline, CDR1 is LNHDA and CDR2 is SQIVND (reference sequence). As DNA, the CDR3 is TGTGCCAGTAGCGTTGCGGGGGACTCCTACAATGAGCAGTTCTTC. It is translated as CASSVAGDSYNEQFF. Full variable domain (remainder filled in from reference TRBV19 and TRBJ2-1): DGGITQSPKYLFRKEGQNVTLSCEQNLNHDAMYWYRQDPGQGLRLIYYSQIVNDFQKGDIAEGYSVSREKKESFPLTVTSAQKNPTAFYLCASSVAGDSYNEQFFGPGTRLTVL.

This clone came up a few times. The chain combines TRBV28 with TRBJ1-2; D call uncertain. The V end was cut by 5 bases, the J end by 3 bases, with 13 bases between. The CDR3 runs to 14 residues. Germline V CDR1 and CDR2: MDHEN, SYDVKM. CDR3 loop: CASSLPESHYGYTF. As DNA, the CDR3 is TGTGCCAGCAGTCTCCCTGAGAGTCACTATGGCTACACCTTC.

The chain joins TRBV7-6 to TRBJ1-2, with D maybe TRBD1 (5 bases). CDR3 length: 15 residues. V lost 5 bases and J 3 bases, leaving 16 bases between the germline ends. The germline V gene encodes CDR1 SGHVS and CDR2 FNYEAQ. The CDR3 nucleotides read TGTGCCAGCAGCCGGGGGACGGCTAATCACTATGGCTACACCTTC. It translates to CASSRGTANHYGYTF.

The V gene is TRBV6-6, the J gene TRBJ1-3; 12 nucleotides line up with TRBD1. V was pared by 6 bases and J by 4 bases, with 7 bases of the junction left unmatched. Germline loops: CDR1 MNHNY, CDR2 SVGAGI (reference sequence). This CDR3 is built from 16 residues. The CDR3 DNA is TGTGCCAGCAGCCTTACCGGGACAGGGGGCGGAAACACCATATATTTT. Translation: CASSLTGTGGGNTIYF.

The CDR3 here is CASSITTGSHYEQYF. The CDR3 DNA is TGTGCCAGTAGTATAACGACAGGGTCCCACTACGAGCAGTACTTC. The rearrangement links TRBV19 to TRBJ2-7; TRBD1 matches 7 bases. Trimming took 2 bases from V and 3 from J; bases not matched to a gene: 7. Looked up from germline, CDR1 is LNHDA and CDR2 is SQIVND (reference sequence). The CDR3 runs to 15 residues. Full variable domain (missing parts from reference TRBV19 and TRBJ2-7): DGGITQSPKYLFRKEGQNVTLSCEQNLNHDAMYWYRQDPGQGLRLIYYSQIVNDFQKGDIAEGYSVSREKKESFPLTVTSAQKNPTAFYLCASSITTGSHYEQYFGPGTRLTVT.